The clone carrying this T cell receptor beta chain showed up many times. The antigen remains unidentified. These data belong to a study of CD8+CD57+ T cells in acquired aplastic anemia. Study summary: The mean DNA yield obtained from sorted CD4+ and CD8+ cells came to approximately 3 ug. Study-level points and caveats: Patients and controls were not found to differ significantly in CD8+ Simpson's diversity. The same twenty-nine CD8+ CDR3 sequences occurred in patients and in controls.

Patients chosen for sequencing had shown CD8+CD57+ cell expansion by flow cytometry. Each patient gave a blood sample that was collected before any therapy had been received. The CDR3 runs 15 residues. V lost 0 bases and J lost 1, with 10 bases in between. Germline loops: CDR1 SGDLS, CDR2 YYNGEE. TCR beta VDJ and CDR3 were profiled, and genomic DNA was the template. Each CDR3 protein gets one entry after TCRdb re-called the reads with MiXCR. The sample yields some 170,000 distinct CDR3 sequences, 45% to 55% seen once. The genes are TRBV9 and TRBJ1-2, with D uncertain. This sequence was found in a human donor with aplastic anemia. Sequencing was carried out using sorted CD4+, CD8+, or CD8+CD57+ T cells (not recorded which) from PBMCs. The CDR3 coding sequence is TGTGCCAGCAGCGTAGATCCCGAAGTTAACTATGGCTACACCTTC. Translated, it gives CASSVDPEVNYGYTF.